A single T cell receptor (beta chain) is shown here with its context. These data originate in a study of Graves' ophthalmopathy and Graves' hyperthyroidism. V dropped 5 bases and J dropped 5 bases, with 9 bases sitting between them. CDR1 and CDR2 (germline): DFQATT, SNEGSKA (reference sequence). The CDR3 totals 11 residues. Scientists amplified the TCR beta CDR3 regions from RNA transcripts. RT-PCR was first run with HTBI primers, then multiplex PCR in a second round. TCRdb fed the multiplex PCR reads into MiXCR, producing one record per CDR3 protein. The sample consists of about 1.2 million distinct CDR3 sequences, 35% to 45% of them appearing once.

The chain combines TRBV20-1 with TRBJ1-1, with D hard to call. This clonotype originated in an adult man with Graves' hyperthyroidism. Sequencing was performed on peripheral blood or thyroid tissue (not recorded which). CDR3 nucleotides: TGCAGTGCTTGGGGTTGGACTGAAGCTTTCTTT. Translating it yields CSAWGWTEAFF.